The sequence of this T cell receptor (beta chain) was determined in a study of blood T cell repertoires in COVID-19. A few counts support this clone. Generated by immunoSEQ multiplex PCR, the TCRdb table keeps only in-frame clones and is missing some. The repertoire holds about 120,000 clones, with 88% as singletons. V trimming: 4 bases; J trimming: 8 bases; junction bases outside the gene matches: 16. There are 17 residues in the CDR3. In germline, CDR1 is SGHNT, CDR2 YYREEE (reference sequence). This receptor was identified in a woman of 80 years or more with acute or convalescent COVID-19. Material: peripheral blood. This chain connects TRBV5-4 to TRBJ2-1; 9 nucleotides agree with TRBD1. CDR3: CASSGGQGRATNDEQFF. CDR3 coding DNA: TGTGCCAGCAGCGGCGGACAGGGGCGGGCGACAAACGATGAGCAGTTCTTC.